Following are 5 T cell receptor beta chains from one sample sequenced in a study of beta chain features in type 1 diabetes. Study-level points and caveats: All four CD4+ subsets from Type 1 diabetes patients carried moderately but significantly shorter TCRB CDR3s.

No antigens are known for them. What was sequenced were expressed TCRB transcripts, since all of the isolated RNA had been reverse transcribed. TCRdb's copy holds only in-frame clones and misses some; the assay was immunoSEQ multiplex PCR. In the table there are fewer than 400,000 clones, around 9.3% of which are singletons. Sequencing input: central memory CD4+ T cells from blood. These receptors all come from a man in his thirties or forties with type 1 diabetes.

CDR3 sequence reads: CASKEQGLNTGELFF. The DNA of the CDR3 is TGTGCCAGCAAGGAACAGGGTCTCAACACCGGGGAGCTGTTTTTT. The chain combines TRBV6-1 with TRBJ2-2; maybe TRBD1 (6 bases). The CDR3 has 15 amino acids. Germline CDR1 MNHNS, CDR2 SASEGT. V gave up 7 bases and J gave up 2 bases, with 14 bases separating them.

This chain uses TRBV1 with TRBJ1-1; no DNA check was done on the table's D call, TRBD1. TRBV1 is described as a pseudogene. The CDR3 spans 15 residues. The CDR3 coding sequence is TGCACCAGCAGCCAAGCTTCACAGGGCAACACTGAAGCTTTCTTT. It encodes CTSSQASQGNTEAFF.

This clone was seen many times. CDR3 sequence: CASSSNEWTGLYEQYF. CDR3 nucleotide sequence: TGTGCCAGCAGCTCGAACGAATGGACAGGGCTCTACGAGCAGTACTTC. The rearrangement joins TRBV7-9 to TRBJ2-7, with 8 bases matching TRBD1. The V gene's germline CDR1 is SEHNR and CDR2 FQNEAQ (reference sequence). The junction had 11 bases not matched to a gene; V was cut back by 4 bases and J by 3 bases. There are 16 residues in the CDR3.

CDR3 protein: CASSVAREVNEQFF. CDR3 DNA: TGTGCCAGCAGCGTAGCACGGGAAGTCAATGAGCAGTTCTTC. V is TRBV9 and J is TRBJ2-1; a weak D match, TRBD2 (5 bases). Trimming took 0 bases from V and 6 from J, leaving 10 bases between them. Germline V gives CDR1 SGDLS, CDR2 YYNGEE. The CDR3 is made up of 14 amino acids.

V is TRBV6-5 and J is TRBJ2-6, with D perhaps matching TRBD2 (6 bases). This CDR3 comprises 15 residues. In germline, CDR1 is MNHEY, CDR2 SVGAGI. V gave up 6 bases and J gave up 0 bases, with 9 bases separating them. CDR3 coding DNA: TGTGCCAGCAGCGGGACTTTCTCTGGGGCCAACGTCCTGACTTTC. This sequence encodes CASSGTFSGANVLTF.